Presented here are 10 T cell receptor beta chains from one specimen sequenced in a study of blood T cell repertoires in COVID-19. TCRdb's table, derived via immunoSEQ multiplex PCR, lists solely in-frame clones and lacks some. Among under 200,000 clones, about 80% were seen once, and the ten largest hold approximately 3.6%. Sequenced sample: PBMCs or T cells enriched from blood (not recorded which). Receptors were obtained from a woman aged 60-75 years who had recovered from COVID-19.

In nucleotides, the CDR3 is TGCGCCAGCAGCTTGGGCCAGGCGAACAATGAGCAGTTCTTC. Amino acid sequence: CASSLGQANNEQFF. V is TRBV5-1 and J is TRBJ2-1, with D hard to call. Trimming left V 0 bases short and J 5 bases short, with 9 bases between. Germline CDR1 reads SGHRS; CDR2 reads YFSETQ. The CDR3 consists of 14 residues.

V is TRBV30 and J is TRBJ2-5, with D unclear. V was cut by 2 bases and J by 2 bases, with 12 bases left in between. CDR1 GTSNPN and CDR2 SVGIG come from the germline V gene (reference sequence). The CDR3 is 14 residues long. In DNA form, the CDR3 reads TGTGCCTGGAGTACGGTGGGCACTCAAGAGACCCAGTACTTC. It yields the protein CAWSTVGTQETQYF.

The rearrangement links TRBV15 to TRBJ2-5; TRBD2 matches 9 bases. This CDR3 is built from 15 residues. Germline V gene data show CDR1 as LNHNV and CDR2 as YYDKDF (reference sequence). V lost 2 bases to trimming and J lost 3 bases; unmatched junction nucleotides: 4. CDR3 nucleotides: TGTGCCACCAGCAGATCAGTAGCGGGGGAAGAGACCCAGTACTTC. Its protein product is CATSRSVAGEETQYF. The full variable domain, with the rest looked up from reference TRBV15 and TRBJ2-5, is DAMVIQNPRYQVTQFGKPVTLSCSQTLNHNVMYWYQQKSSQAPKLLFHYYDKDFNNEADTPDNFQSRRPNTSFCFLDIRSPGLGDTAMYLCATSRSVAGEETQYFGPGTRLLVL.

This clone was seen just once. The chain couples TRBV9 to TRBJ2-5; a weak D match, TRBD1 (7 bases). Trimming shortened V by 3 bases and J by 2 bases, and 14 bases separated the two germline ends. Germline CDR1 SGDLS, CDR2 YYNGEE. This CDR3 is built from 15 residues. CDR3 sequence reads: CASSGGGAGQETQYF. The CDR3 DNA sequence: TGTGCCAGCAGCGGAGGGGGCGCGGGGCAAGAGACCCAGTACTTC.

The chain combines TRBV5-1 with TRBJ2-4, with 7 bases that match TRBD2. J gave up 2 bases and V 2 bases, and 1 base lay outside the gene matches. Germline V CDR1 and CDR2: SGHRS, YFSETQ. This CDR3 is built from 14 residues. The CDR3 DNA sequence: TGCGCCAGCAGCTTTGGGACTACCAAAAACATTCAGTACTTC. This translates into CASSFGTTKNIQYF.

The chain carries TRBV10-3 and TRBJ1-1, with 7 bases lining up with TRBD1. The CDR3 has 15 residues. Trimming cost V 3 bases and J 4 bases; bases outside gene matches: 8. CDR1 is ENHRY, CDR2 SYGVKD, per germline. The CDR3 region has the DNA TGTGCCATCAGTGACTGGACAGGAAAAGGCACTGAAGCTTTCTTT. Its translation is CAISDWTGKGTEAFF.

This chain connects TRBV4-1 to TRBJ2-3, with D possibly matching TRBD1 (6 bases). Per the germline V gene, CDR1 is MGHRA and CDR2 is YSYEKL. Deletions cut 2 bases from V and 5 bases from J, with 8 bases between. This CDR3 contains 13 residues. The CDR3 loop is CASSQYREDTQYF. For the CDR3, the DNA is TGCGCCAGCAGCCAATACAGGGAAGATACGCAGTATTTT.

This clone was recorded only once. J is TRBJ2-5 and V is TRBV7-8; 10 positions match TRBD2. The junction had 4 bases not matched to a gene; V was cut back by 5 bases and J by 1 base. CDR1 SGHVS and CDR2 FQNEAQ come from the germline V gene. The CDR3 contains 15 residues. For the CDR3, the DNA is TGTGCCAGCAGCATTAGCGGGGGGATCCAAGAGACCCAGTACTTC. Translating gives CASSISGGIQETQYF. Variable domain in full (rest from reference TRBV7-8 and TRBJ2-5): GAGVSQSPRYKVAKRGQDVALRCDPISGHVSLFWYQQALGQGPEFLTYFQNEAQLDKSGLPSDRFFAERPEGSVSTLKIQRTQQEDSAVYLCASSISGGIQETQYFGPGTRLLVL.

The chain joins TRBV3-1 (or the pseudogene TRBV3-2) to TRBJ2-5, with 8 bases matching TRBD2. This CDR3 spans 15 amino acids. V gave up 1 base and J gave up 1 base; unmatched junction bases: 2. Germline values: CDR1 LGHDT, CDR2 YNNKEL (reference sequence). This CDR3 is CASSQGRGGQETQYF. CDR3 sequence (DNA): TGTGCCAGCAGCCAAGGACGGGGGGGCCAAGAGACCCAGTACTTC.

This chain connects TRBV4-1 to TRBJ2-1, with D possibly being TRBD2 (5 bases). Germline V gene sequence: CDR1 MGHRA, CDR2 YSYEKL. This CDR3 spans 15 amino acids. Between the trimmed V and J ends, which lost 0 bases and 7 bases, there was a span of 13 bases. The CDR3 protein is CASSQDLRRMNEQFF. The CDR3, as DNA: TGCGCCAGCAGCCAAGATCTGCGGAGGATGAATGAGCAGTTCTTC.